Listed below are T cell receptor beta chains from one sample, sequenced in a study of T-cell reconstitution after alpha-beta-depleted transplantation in children. Via MiXCR, TCRdb re-called the PCR reads, giving one row per CDR3 protein. The sample records almost 500,000 distinct CDR3 sequences, under 15% being singletons. The specimen was PBMCs from the stem cell graft donor, collected from the stem cell graft. Source of these receptors: a human donor who donated a stem cell graft to a child with combined immunodeficiency. Both conserved end residues are part of each CDR3. A D gene is named only where the DNA matches it firmly. Not all rows give a size; the values are once, few, many and, for expanded clones, a class.

>.|TRBV20-1|.|TRBJ2-2|17
TGCAGTGCTAGAGTCCAGGGAGAGCGGTACTCCGCCGGGGAGCTGTTTTTT
CSARVQGERYSAGELFF
>few|TRBV12-5|.|TRBJ1-1|14
TGTGCTAGTGGTTTGGTTGGCAGGGTCACTGAAGCTTTCTTT
CASGLVGRVTEAFF
>few|TRBV7-8|.|TRBJ2-1|13
TGTGCCAGCAATCTGGGGATGCACAATGAGCAGTTCTTC
CASNLGMHNEQFF
>.|TRBV14|TRBD1|TRBJ2-3|15
TGTGCCAGCAGCCAAGGAGGGACAGGGGGAGATACGCAGTATTTT
CASSQGGTGGDTQYF
>.|TRBV29-1|TRBD1|TRBJ2-3|16
TGCAGCGTGGAGCGCGCCGGGAACAGGGGGCCCGATACGCAGTATTTT
CSVERAGNRGPDTQYF
>few|TRBV11-2|TRBD1|TRBJ2-7|14
TGTGCCAGCAGCTTAGCCAGGGGGCGGGACGAGCAGTACTTC
CASSLARGRDEQYF
>few|TRBV12-3/TRBV12-4|.|TRBJ2-2|17
TGTGCCAGCAGTTTAGCGGACAGCCCTAAAAACACCGGGGAGCTGTTTTTT
CASSLADSPKNTGELFF
>few|TRBV29-1|TRBD2|TRBJ2-2|14
TGCAGCGTTGGTTCGGGAGGGTGGACCGGGGAGCTGTTTTTT
CSVGSGGWTGELFF
>few|TRBV4-3|.|TRBJ1-1|13
TGCGCCAGCAGCCCAGTGGTGAACACTGAAGCTTTCTTT
CASSPVVNTEAFF
>many|TRBV9|.|TRBJ1-1|14
TGTGCCAGCGCTAAGGAGGGGATGAACACTGAAGCTTTCTTT
CASAKEGMNTEAFF
>.|TRBV6-6|.|TRBJ1-3|13
TGTGCCAGCAGCCAGGGCTCTGGAAACACCATATATTTT
CASSQGSGNTIYF
>.|TRBV10-3|TRBD1|TRBJ2-7|13
TGTGCCATCAGTGACGGGACAGGGGACGAGCAGTACTTC
CAISDGTGDEQYF
>many|TRBV27|.|TRBJ2-7|15
TGTGCCAGCAGTTTCGCACAGGGATTAGGCTACGAGCAGTACTTC
CASSFAQGLGYEQYF
>many|TRBV24-1|.|TRBJ2-5|14
TGTGCCACCAGTGATTTGGGTGGCGGAGAGACCCAGTACTTC
CATSDLGGGETQYF